The 2 T cell receptor beta chains below were found in one sample sequenced in a study of T cells in Graves' hyperthyroidism and ophthalmopathy. Researchers took RNA transcripts and amplified the TCR beta CDR3 regions from them. Researchers ran a first-round RT-PCR on the TCR CDR3 using the HTBI primer set. Using its own MiXCR run on the multiplex PCR reads, TCRdb lists one record per CDR3 protein. The sample holds about 350,000 distinct CDR3 sequences, approximately 15% seen once. The sequencing sample was made of blood. The receptors here all came from a young woman with Graves' hyperthyroidism.

This clonotype was counted many times. The chain employs TRBV28 and TRBJ2-1, with D maybe TRBD2 (6 bases). V was clipped by 8 bases and J by 6 bases, with 23 bases between them. Germline assignment: CDR1 MDHEN and CDR2 SYDVKM. The CDR3 length is 16 residues. The CDR3 is CASLGDSTVLVNEQFF. The CDR3 DNA sequence: TGTGCCAGCTTGGGGGACTCGACAGTCCTAGTCAATGAGCAGTTCTTC.

The chain couples TRBV4-2 to TRBJ2-7, with D possibly being TRBD2 (5 bases). This CDR3 region has 15 residues. Germline V gene lookup returns CDR1 LGHNA and CDR2 YNFKEQ. Trimming stripped 1 base from V and 3 bases from J, with 13 bases between. The CDR3 here is CASSQVTSLDYEQYF. The DNA of the CDR3 is TGTGCCAGCAGCCAAGTCACCTCACTAGACTACGAGCAGTACTTC.